The entry below gives a single TCR beta chain sequence along with its context. This specimen comes from a study of cytomegalovirus exposure and HLA in healthy donors. PCR employed 60 Vbeta and 13 Jbeta primers. The data were produced by immunoSEQ multiplex PCR, yet TCRdb's version contains in-frame clones alone and is incomplete. The sample contains around 180,000 clones, 78% of which appear only once. Sample: PBMCs. This TCR was sampled from a woman in her 30s in good health and CMV-seropositive.

The CDR3 DNA reads as TGTGCCAGTAGTATAGACAGGTCCGGCGGGGAGCTGTTTTTT. Translated, it gives CASSIDRSGGELFF. The chain links TRBV19 to TRBJ2-2; D is uncertain. Germline values: CDR1 LNHDA, CDR2 SQIVND (reference sequence). V was pared by 0 bases and J by 7 bases, with 9 bases between. This CDR3 contains 14 residues.